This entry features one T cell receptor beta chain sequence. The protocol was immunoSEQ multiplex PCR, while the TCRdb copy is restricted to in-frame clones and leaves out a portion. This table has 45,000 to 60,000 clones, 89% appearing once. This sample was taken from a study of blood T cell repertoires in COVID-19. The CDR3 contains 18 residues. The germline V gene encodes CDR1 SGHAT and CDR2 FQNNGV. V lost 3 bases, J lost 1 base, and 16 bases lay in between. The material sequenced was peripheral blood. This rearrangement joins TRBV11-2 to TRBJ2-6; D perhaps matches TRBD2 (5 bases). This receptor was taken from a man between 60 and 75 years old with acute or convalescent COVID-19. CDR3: CASSFPRDKLSGANVLTF. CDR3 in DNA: TGTGCCAGCAGCTTCCCCCGGGATAAGCTGTCTGGGGCCAACGTCCTGACTTTC.